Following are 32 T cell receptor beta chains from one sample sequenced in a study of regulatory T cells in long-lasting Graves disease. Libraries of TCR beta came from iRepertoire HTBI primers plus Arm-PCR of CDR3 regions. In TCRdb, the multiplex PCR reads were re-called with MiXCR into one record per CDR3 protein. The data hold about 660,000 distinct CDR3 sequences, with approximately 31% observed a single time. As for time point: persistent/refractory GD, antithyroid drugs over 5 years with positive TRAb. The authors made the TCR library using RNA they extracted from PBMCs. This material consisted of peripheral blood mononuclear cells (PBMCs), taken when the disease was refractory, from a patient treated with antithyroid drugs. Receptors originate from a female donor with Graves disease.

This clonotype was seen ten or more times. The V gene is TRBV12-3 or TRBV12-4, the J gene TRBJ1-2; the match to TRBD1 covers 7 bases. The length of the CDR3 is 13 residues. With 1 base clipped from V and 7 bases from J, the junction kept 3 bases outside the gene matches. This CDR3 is CASSLGPGGGYTF. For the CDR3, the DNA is TGTGCCAGCAGTTTAGGCCCAGGGGGTGGCTACACCTTC.

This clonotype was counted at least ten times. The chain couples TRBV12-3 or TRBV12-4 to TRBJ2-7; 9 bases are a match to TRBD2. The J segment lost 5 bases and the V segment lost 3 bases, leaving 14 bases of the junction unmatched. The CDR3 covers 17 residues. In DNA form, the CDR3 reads TGTGCCAGCAGTTTGGTTAGCGGGAGTTTCTCGTTGGACGAGCAGTACTTC. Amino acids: CASSLVSGSFSLDEQYF.

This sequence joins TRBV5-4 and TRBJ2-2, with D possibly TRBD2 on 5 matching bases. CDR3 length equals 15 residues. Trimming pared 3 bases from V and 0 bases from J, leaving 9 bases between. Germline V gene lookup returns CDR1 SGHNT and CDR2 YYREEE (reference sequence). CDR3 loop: CASSSELANTGELFF. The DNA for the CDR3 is TGTGCCAGCAGCTCGGAACTAGCGAACACCGGGGAGCTGTTTTTT.

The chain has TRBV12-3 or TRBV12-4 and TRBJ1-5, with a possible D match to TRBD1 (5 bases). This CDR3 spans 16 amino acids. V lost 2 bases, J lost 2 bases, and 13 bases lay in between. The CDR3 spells CASSLMGRGGNQPQHF. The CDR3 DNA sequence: TGTGCCAGCAGTTTAATGGGGCGGGGTGGCAATCAGCCCCAGCATTTT.

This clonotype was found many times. CDR3 sequence reads: CASKSGTGSGGAYGYTF. For the CDR3, the DNA is TGTGCCAGCAAGTCCGGGACAGGGAGCGGTGGGGCCTATGGCTACACCTTC. The chain has TRBV2 and TRBJ1-2; 9 nucleotides align to TRBD1. Germline assignment: CDR1 SNHLY and CDR2 FYNNEI. The ends lost 7 bases at V and 4 bases at J; junction bases unmatched: 16. The CDR3 length is 17 residues.

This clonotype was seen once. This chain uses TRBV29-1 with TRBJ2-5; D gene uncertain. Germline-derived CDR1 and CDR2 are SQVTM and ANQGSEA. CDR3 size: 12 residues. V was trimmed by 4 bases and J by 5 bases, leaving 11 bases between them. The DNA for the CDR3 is TGCAGCGTTGTAATTGTCCAGGAGACCCAGTACTTC. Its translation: CSVVIVQETQYF.

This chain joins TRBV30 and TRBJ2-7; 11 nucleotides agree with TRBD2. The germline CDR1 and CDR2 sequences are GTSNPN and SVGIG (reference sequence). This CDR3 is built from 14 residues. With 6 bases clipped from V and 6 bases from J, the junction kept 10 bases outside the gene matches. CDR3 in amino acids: CACTLAGGLSEQYF. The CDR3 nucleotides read TGTGCCTGTACCCTAGCGGGAGGTCTCTCCGAGCAGTACTTC.

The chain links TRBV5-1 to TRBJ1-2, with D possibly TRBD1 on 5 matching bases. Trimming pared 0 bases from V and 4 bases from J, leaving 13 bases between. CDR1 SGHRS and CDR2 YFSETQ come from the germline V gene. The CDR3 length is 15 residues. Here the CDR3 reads CASSLGRDLSYGYTF. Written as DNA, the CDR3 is TGCGCCAGCAGCTTGGGACGGGACCTATCCTATGGCTACACCTTC.

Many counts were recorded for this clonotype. As DNA, the CDR3 is TGTGCCAGCAAGAGGGAAGCTAACTATGGCTACACCTTC. Residues: CASKREANYGYTF. The V gene is TRBV2, the J gene TRBJ1-2; D gene ambiguous. CDR1 and CDR2 from the germline V gene are SNHLY and FYNNEI. The CDR3 extends over 13 amino acids. The V gene lost 7 bases and the J gene lost 0 bases, with 9 bases spanning the gap.

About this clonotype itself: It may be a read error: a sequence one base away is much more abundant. The CDR3 DNA sequence: TGTGCCAGCAGCGGGGGCATGAGGGCTGAAGCTCTCTTT. Translating gives CASSGGMRAEALF. The chain employs TRBV9 and TRBJ1-1; possibly TRBD1 for D (5 bases). Germline values: CDR1 SGDLS, CDR2 YYNGEE. The CDR3 has 13 amino acids. Together with reference TRBV9 and TRBJ1-1, the CDR3 gives the full variable domain: DSGVTQTPKHLITATGQRVTLRCSPRSGDLSVYWYQQSLDQGLQFLIQYYNGEERAKGNILERFSAQQFPDLHSELNLSSLELGDSALYFCASSGGMRAEALFGQGTRLTVV.

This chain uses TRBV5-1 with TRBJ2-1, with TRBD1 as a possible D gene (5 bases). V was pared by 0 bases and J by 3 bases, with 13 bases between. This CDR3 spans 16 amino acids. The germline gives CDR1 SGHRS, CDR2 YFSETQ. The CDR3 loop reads CASSLGQGSFYNEQFF. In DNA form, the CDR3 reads TGCGCCAGCAGCTTGGGTCAGGGATCCTTCTACAATGAGCAGTTCTTC.

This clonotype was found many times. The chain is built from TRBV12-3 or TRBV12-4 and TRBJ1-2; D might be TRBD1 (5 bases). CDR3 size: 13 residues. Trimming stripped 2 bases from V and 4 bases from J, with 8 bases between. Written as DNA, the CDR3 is TGTGCCAGCAGTTTATCGGGGCGCTATGGCTACACCTTC. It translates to CASSLSGRYGYTF.

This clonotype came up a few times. The CDR3 sequence: CASSLEGSGLRGGNTIYF. CDR3 nucleotide sequence: TGTGCCAGCAGCTTGGAGGGTTCGGGGCTACGGGGTGGAAACACCATATATTTT. V and J are TRBV5-6 and TRBJ1-3; D may be TRBD1 (5 bases). The CDR3 is made up of 18 amino acids. Germline V CDR1 and CDR2: SGHDT, YYEEEE. Trimming shortened V by 0 bases and J by 3 bases, and 19 bases separated the two germline ends.

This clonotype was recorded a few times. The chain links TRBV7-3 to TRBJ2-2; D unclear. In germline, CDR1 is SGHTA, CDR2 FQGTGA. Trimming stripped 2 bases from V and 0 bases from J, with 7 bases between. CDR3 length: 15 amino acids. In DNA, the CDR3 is TGTGCCAGCAGCTTATCACGGTCGAACACCGGGGAGCTGTTTTTT. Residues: CASSLSRSNTGELFF.

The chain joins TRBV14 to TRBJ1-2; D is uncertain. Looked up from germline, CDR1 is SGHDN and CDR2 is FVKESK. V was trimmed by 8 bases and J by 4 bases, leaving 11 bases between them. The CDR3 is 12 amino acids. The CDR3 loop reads CASPRDIYGYTF. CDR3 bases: TGTGCCAGCCCTCGTGATATCTATGGCTACACCTTC.

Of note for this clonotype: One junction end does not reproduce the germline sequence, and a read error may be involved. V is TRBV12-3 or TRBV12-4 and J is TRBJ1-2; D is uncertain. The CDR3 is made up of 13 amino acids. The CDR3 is CASSPDEPYGCTF. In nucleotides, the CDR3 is TGTGCCAGCAGTCCCGACGAACCCTATGGCTGCACCTTC.

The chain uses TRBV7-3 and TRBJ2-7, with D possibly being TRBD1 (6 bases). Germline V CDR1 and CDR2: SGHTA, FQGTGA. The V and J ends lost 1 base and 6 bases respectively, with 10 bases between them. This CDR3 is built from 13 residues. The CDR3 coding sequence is TGTGCCAGCAGCTTAAAACTAGGGGGCGAGCAGTACTTC. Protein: CASSLKLGGEQYF.

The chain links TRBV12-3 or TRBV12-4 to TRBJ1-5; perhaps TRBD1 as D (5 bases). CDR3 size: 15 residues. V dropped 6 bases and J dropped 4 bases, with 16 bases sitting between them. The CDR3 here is CASSPLGGGNQPQHF. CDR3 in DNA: TGTGCCAGCAGCCCCCTGGGGGGTGGTAATCAGCCCCAGCATTTT.

The CDR3 loop reads CASSFHGQNTEAFF. The CDR3 DNA sequence: TGTGCCAGCAGCTTTCACGGACAGAACACTGAAGCTTTCTTT. The chain employs TRBV7-3 and TRBJ1-1; a possible D gene is TRBD1 (5 bases). The CDR3 extends over 14 amino acids. Germline CDR1 SGHTA, CDR2 FQGTGA. Trimming cost V 3 bases and J 1 base, with 9 bases left between them.

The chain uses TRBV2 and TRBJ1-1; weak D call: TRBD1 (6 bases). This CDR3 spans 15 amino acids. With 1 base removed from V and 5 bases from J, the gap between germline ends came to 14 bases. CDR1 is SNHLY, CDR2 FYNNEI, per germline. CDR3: CASSEVGGGRTEAFF. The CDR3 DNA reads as TGTGCCAGCAGTGAAGTAGGGGGGGGGAGGACTGAAGCTTTCTTT.

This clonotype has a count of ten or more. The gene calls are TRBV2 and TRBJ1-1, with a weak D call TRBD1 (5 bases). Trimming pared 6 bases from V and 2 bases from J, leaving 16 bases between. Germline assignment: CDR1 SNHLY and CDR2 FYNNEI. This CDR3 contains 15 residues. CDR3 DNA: TGTGCCAGCAGGAACAGTGGGGGGATAAACACTGAAGCTTTCTTT. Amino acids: CASRNSGGINTEAFF.

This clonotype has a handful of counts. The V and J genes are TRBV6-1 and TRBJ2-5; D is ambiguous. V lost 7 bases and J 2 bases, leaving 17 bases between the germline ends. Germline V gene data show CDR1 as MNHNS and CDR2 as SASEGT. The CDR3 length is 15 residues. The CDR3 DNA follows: TGTGCCAGCACCCTCGTTGCGGCCACACAAGAGACCCAGTACTTC. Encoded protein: CASTLVAATQETQYF.

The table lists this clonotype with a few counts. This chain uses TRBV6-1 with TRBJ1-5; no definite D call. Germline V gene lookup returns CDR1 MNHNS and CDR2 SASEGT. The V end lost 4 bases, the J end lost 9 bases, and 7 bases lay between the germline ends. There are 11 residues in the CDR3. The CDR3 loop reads CASSGGRPQHF. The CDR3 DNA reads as TGTGCCAGCAGTGGGGGAAGGCCCCAGCATTTT.

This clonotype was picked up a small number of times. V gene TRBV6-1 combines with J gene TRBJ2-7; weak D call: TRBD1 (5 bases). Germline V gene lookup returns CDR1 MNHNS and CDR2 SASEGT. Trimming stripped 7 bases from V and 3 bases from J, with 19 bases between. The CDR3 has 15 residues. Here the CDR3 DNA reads TGTGCCAGCACCCAAATGTCACAGGTGTTCTACGAGCAGTACTTC. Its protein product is CASTQMSQVFYEQYF.

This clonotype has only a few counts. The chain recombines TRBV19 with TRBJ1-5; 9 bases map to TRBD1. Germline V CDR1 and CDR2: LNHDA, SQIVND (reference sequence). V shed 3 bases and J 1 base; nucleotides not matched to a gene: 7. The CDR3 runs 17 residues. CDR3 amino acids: CASSIPIGTGSNQPQHF. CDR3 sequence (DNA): TGTGCCAGTAGTATCCCCATCGGGACAGGGAGCAATCAGCCCCAGCATTTT.

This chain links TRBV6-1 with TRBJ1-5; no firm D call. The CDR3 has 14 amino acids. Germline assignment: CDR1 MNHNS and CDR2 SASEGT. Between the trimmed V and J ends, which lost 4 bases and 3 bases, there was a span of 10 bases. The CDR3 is CASSAGVTNQPQHF. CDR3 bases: TGTGCCAGCAGTGCTGGTGTAACCAATCAGCCCCAGCATTTT.

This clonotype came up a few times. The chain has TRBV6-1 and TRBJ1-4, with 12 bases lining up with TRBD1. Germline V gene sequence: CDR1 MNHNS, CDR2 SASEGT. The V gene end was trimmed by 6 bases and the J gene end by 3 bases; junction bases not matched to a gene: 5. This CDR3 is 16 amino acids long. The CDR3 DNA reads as TGTGCCAGCAGGGGACAGGGGGCGCCTTCTAATGAAAAACTGTTTTTT. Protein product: CASRGQGAPSNEKLFF.

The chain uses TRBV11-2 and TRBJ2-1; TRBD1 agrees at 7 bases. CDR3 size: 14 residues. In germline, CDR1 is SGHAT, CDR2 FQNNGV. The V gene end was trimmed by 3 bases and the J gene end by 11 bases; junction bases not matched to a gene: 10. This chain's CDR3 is CASSFGTASGKQFF. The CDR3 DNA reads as TGTGCCAGCAGCTTTGGGACAGCCAGTGGGAAGCAGTTCTTC.

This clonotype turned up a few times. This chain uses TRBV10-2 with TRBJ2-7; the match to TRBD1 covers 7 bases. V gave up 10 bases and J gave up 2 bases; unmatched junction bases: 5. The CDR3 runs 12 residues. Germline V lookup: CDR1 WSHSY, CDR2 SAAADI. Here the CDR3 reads CATRQGPYEQYF. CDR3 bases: TGCGCCACCCGACAGGGACCCTACGAGCAGTACTTC.

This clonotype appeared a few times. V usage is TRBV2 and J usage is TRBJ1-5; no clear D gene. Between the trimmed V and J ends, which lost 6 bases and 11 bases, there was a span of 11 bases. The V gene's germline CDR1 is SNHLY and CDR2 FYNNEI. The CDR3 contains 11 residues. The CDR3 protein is CASSSGPAQHF. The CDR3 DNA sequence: TGTGCCAGCAGCTCCGGGCCGGCCCAGCATTTT.

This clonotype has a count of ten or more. The CDR3: CASMRGLSSNQPQHF. DNA for the CDR3: TGTGCCAGCATGCGGGGGCTGTCGAGCAATCAGCCCCAGCATTTT. The gene calls are TRBV2 and TRBJ1-5; the D gene is possibly TRBD1 (6 bases). The CDR3 has 15 amino acids. V was cut by 7 bases and J by 1 base, with 14 bases left in between. CDR1 and CDR2 from the germline V gene are SNHLY and FYNNEI. Based on the CDR3 plus reference TRBV2 and TRBJ1-5, the full variable domain is EPEVTQTPSHQVTQMGQEVILRCVPISNHLYFYWYRQILGQKVEFLVSFYNNEISEKSEIFDDQFSVERPDGSNFTLKIRSTKLEDSAMYFCASMRGLSSNQPQHFGDGTRLSIL.

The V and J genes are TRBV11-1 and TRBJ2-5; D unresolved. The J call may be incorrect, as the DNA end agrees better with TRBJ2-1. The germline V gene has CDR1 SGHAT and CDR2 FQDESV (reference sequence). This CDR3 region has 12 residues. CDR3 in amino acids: CASSLPANEQFF. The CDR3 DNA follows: TGTGCCAGCAGCTTGCCAGCCAATGAGCAGTTCTTC.